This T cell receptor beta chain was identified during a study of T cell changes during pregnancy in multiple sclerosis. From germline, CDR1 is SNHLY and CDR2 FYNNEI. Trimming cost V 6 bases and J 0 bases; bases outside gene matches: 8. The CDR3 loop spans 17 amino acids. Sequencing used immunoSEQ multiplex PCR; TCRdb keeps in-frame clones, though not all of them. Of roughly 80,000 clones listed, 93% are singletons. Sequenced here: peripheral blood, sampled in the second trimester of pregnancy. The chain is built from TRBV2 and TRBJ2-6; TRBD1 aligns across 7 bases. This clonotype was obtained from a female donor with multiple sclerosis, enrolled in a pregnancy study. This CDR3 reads CASSGQELISGANVLTF. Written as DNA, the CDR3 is TGTGCCAGCAGCGGACAGGAGCTTATCTCTGGGGCCAACGTCCTGACTTTC.